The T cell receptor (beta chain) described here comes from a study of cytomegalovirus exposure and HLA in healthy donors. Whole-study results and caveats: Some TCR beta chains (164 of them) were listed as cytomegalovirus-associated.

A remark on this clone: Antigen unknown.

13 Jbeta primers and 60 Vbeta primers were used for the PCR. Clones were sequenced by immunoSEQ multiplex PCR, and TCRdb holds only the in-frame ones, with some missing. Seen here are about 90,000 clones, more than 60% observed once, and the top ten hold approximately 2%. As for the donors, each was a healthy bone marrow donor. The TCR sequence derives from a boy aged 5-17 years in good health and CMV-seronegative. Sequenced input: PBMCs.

CDR3 nucleotide sequence: TGTGCCAGCAGTTACGAGGGACAGCTAGTCGATGAGCAGTTCTTC. Translated: CASSYEGQLVDEQFF. The rearrangement joins TRBV6-5 to TRBJ2-1; TRBD1 matches 7 bases. V lost 2 bases to trimming and J lost 8 bases; unmatched junction nucleotides: 9. This CDR3 has 15 residues. Per the germline V gene, CDR1 is MNHEY and CDR2 is SVGAGI.